This TCR beta chain was recorded in a study of blood T cell repertoires in COVID-19. Study details: T cells, B-cell-depleted T cells, or PBMCs provided the cDNA or gDNA that served as material.

The germline V gene encodes CDR1 LNHDA and CDR2 SQIVND (reference sequence). The CDR3 is made up of 14 amino acids. V trimming: 5 bases; J trimming: 8 bases; junction bases outside the gene matches: 7. Clones were read by immunoSEQ multiplex PCR, and TCRdb kept only the in-frame ones, dropping some. The sample includes roughly 220,000 clones, approximately 84% of them seen just once. The V and J genes are TRBV19 and TRBJ2-1, with 9 bases matching TRBD2. Material for sequencing was peripheral blood. The sequence came from a man aged 50 to 60 who had recovered from COVID-19. The CDR3 coding sequence is TGTGCCAGTAGTGTATTAGCGGGAGTTTATGAGCAGTTCTTC. Its translation: CASSVLAGVYEQFF.